One sample yielded the 12 T cell receptor beta chains listed below, sequenced in a study of radiation and T cells in renal cell carcinoma. This table comes from immunoSEQ multiplex PCR, and its TCRdb copy is limited to in-frame clones, with some not included. Here the sample spans approximately 14,000 clones, around 60% being singletons. Noted treatment: treatment-naive control, cytoreductive nephrectomy. Specimen: tumor tissue, collected from a patient whose treatment was nephrectomy without radiotherapy. All receptors derive from a man aged 45-65 years with renal cell carcinoma.

Concerning this clone itself: Other DNA sequences in this specimen translate into the identical CDR3. CDR3 region: CASSCNEQYF. CDR3 DNA: TGTGCCAGCAGCTGTAACGAGCAGTACTTC. The gene calls are TRBV5-6 and TRBJ2-7; D is uncertain. The germline CDR1 and CDR2 sequences are SGHDT and YYEEEE. Trimming shortened V by 3 bases and J by 5 bases, and 3 bases separated the two germline ends. The CDR3 totals 10 residues.

The gene calls are TRBV29-1 and TRBJ2-7, with 7 bases matching TRBD2. V lost 1 base to trimming and J lost 2 bases; unmatched junction nucleotides: 5. This CDR3 region has 14 residues. CDR1 is SQVTM, CDR2 ANQGSEA, per germline. The CDR3 protein is CSVEGAAGTYEQYF. The DNA of the CDR3 is TGCAGCGTTGAAGGGGCAGCGGGGACCTACGAGCAGTACTTC.

V usage is TRBV27 and J usage is TRBJ1-5; D is unclear. The CDR3 totals 15 residues. CDR1 and CDR2 from the germline V gene are MNHEY and SMNVEV (reference sequence). Trimming stripped 5 bases from V and 0 bases from J, with 11 bases between. For the CDR3, the DNA is TGTGCCAGCAGTCCTCTGGGTTTTAGCAATCAGCCCCAGCATTTT. It is translated as CASSPLGFSNQPQHF.

Within the sample, this clone is medium-sized. The chain uses TRBV19 and TRBJ1-2; tentatively, D is TRBD1 (6 bases). In germline, CDR1 is LNHDA, CDR2 SQIVND (reference sequence). CDR3 length: 17 residues. V lost 0 bases, J lost 5 bases, and 19 bases lay in between. DNA of the CDR3: TGTGCCAGTAGTATAGATCTACAAACAGGGATGAGTTATGGCTACACCTTC. Translating it yields CASSIDLQTGMSYGYTF.

In this sample, this clone turned up a few times. V and J are TRBV30 and TRBJ2-7, with unresolved D. CDR3 length: 13 amino acids. Germline V CDR1 and CDR2: GTSNPN, SVGIG (reference sequence). V lost 0 bases to trimming and J lost 4 bases, with 10 bases between them. The CDR3 bases are TGTGCCTGGAGTGTCTCGATTTATTACGAGCAGTACTTC. Its translation: CAWSVSIYYEQYF.

The rearrangement joins TRBV5-6 to TRBJ1-5; D perhaps matches TRBD1 (6 bases). V shed 0 bases and J shed 1 base, with 8 bases lying between them. This CDR3 has 15 residues. Germline CDR1 reads SGHDT; CDR2 reads YYEEEE. The CDR3 region has the DNA TGTGCCAGCAGCTTGGTGGGGGCGAGCAATCAGCCCCAGCATTTT. Translated, it gives CASSLVGASNQPQHF. Full variable domain (missing parts from reference TRBV5-6 and TRBJ1-5): DAGVTQSPTHLIKTRGQQVTLRCSPKSGHDTVSWYQQALGQGPQFIFQYYEEEERQRGNFPDRFSGHQFPNYSSELNVNALLLGDSALYLCASSLVGASNQPQHFGDGTRLSIL.

The rearrangement uses TRBV30 and TRBJ1-2; 10 bases are a match to TRBD1. Germline CDR1 reads GTSNPN; CDR2 reads SVGIG (reference sequence). CDR3 length: 14 amino acids. J lost 4 bases, V lost 3 bases, and 5 bases had no gene match. Here the CDR3 reads CAWSRQGAVYGYTF. The DNA of the CDR3 is TGTGCCTGGAGCAGACAGGGGGCGGTCTATGGCTACACCTTC.

The rearrangement links TRBV30 to TRBJ1-2, with 9 bases lining up with TRBD1. CDR3 size: 13 residues. V lost 5 bases, J lost 7 bases, and 8 bases stayed unmatched. The germline V gene encodes CDR1 GTSNPN and CDR2 SVGIG (reference sequence). For the CDR3, the DNA is TGTGCCTGGGGCGTGGGACAGGGCTCTGGCTACACCTTC. Protein: CAWGVGQGSGYTF.

V is TRBV7-7 and J is TRBJ2-1; TRBD1 is a possible D gene (6 bases). Deletions cut 5 bases from V and 9 bases from J, with 20 bases between. The CDR3 is 15 residues long. Germline V CDR1 and CDR2: SSHAT, FNYEAQ (reference sequence). CDR3 DNA sequence: TGTGCCAGCAGCGCCGGACAGTTTAAGGGTGGTGAGCAGTTCTTC. Translated, it gives CASSAGQFKGGEQFF.

The chain employs TRBV30 and TRBJ1-6; D not certain. The CDR3 runs 14 residues. V dropped 4 bases and J dropped 8 bases, with 15 bases sitting between them. Per the germline V gene, CDR1 is GTSNPN and CDR2 is SVGIG (reference sequence). CDR3 coding DNA: TGTGCCTGGAACTCCCAGCCTGGGGATTCACCCCTCCACTTT. Translated, it gives CAWNSQPGDSPLHF.

This clone has only a few counts. V and J are TRBV5-1 and TRBJ1-6; 8 nucleotides align to TRBD1. Trimming took 3 bases from V and 10 from J; bases not matched to a gene: 21. Germline V gene sequence: CDR1 SGHRS, CDR2 YFSETQ. The CDR3 runs 19 residues. CDR3 nucleotides: TGCGCCAGCAGCTCCCTCCCCGACCCAGACAGGGGTCCTCACTCACCCCTCCACTTT. This translates into CASSSLPDPDRGPHSPLHF.

The chain couples TRBV4-1 to TRBJ1-1; D perhaps matches TRBD1 (5 bases). Trimming removed 4 bases at V and 0 bases at J, with 18 bases between. In germline, CDR1 is MGHRA, CDR2 YSYEKL. The length of the CDR3 is 17 residues. CDR3 in DNA: TGCGCCAGCAGCCCCCGGTCGGTAGGGGTATTGAACACTGAAGCTTTCTTT. Its protein is CASSPRSVGVLNTEAFF.